This TCR beta chain stems from a study of cytomegalovirus exposure and HLA in healthy donors. Findings of the study overall: Donors belonging to an Asian-associated ancestry cluster reportedly showed fewer N-insertions in productive TCRs than the roughly 680-donor mean, according to what a later analysis found.

Concerning this clone itself: No antigen is known for it. A read error is likely, as this CDR3 ends without the conserved phenylalanine or tryptophan. It is unclear where the CDR3 begins or ends on the DNA, so no DNA is shown, and the CDR3 is as TCRdb lists it.

CDR1 and CDR2 (germline): SGHDT, YYEEEE. The CDR3 is 12 residues long, ends included. PCR was performed using 60 Vbeta and 13 Jbeta primers. Assay: immunoSEQ multiplex PCR; the TCRdb copy retains only in-frame clones and omits some. Of more than 45,000 clones listed, around two thirds are singletons. The TCR originated in a woman aged 55-69 years in good health and CMV-seropositive. J is TRBJ1-1 and V is TRBV5-6; the table's D gene call, TRBD1, was not cross checked with the DNA. Input material: PBMCs. This CDR3 is CASSLADFGQTL.